The rows below give T cell receptor beta chains drawn from one sample of a study of cytomegalovirus exposure and HLA in healthy donors. This table comes from immunoSEQ multiplex PCR, and its TCRdb copy is limited to in-frame clones, with some not included. The sample shows fewer than 150,000 clones, and less than 3.5% sits with its ten largest clones. The sample comprised PBMCs. The receptor source for this set is a man aged 40-49 years in good health and CMV-seronegative. The CDR3 runs from the conserved cysteine through the conserved F or W. Fields, in order: J gene, V gene, CDR3 protein.

j_call: TRBJ1-1; v_call: TRBV5-4; cdr3_aa: CASSQSGLNTEAFF
j_call: TRBJ1-5; v_call: TRBV10-3; cdr3_aa: CAIRGTDQPQHF
j_call: TRBJ1-4; v_call: TRBV20-1; cdr3_aa: CSASPRQDPFF
j_call: TRBJ2-1; v_call: TRBV6-5; cdr3_aa: CASSYSMSGGDNEQFF
j_call: TRBJ1-2; v_call: TRBV20-1; cdr3_aa: CSAYRGQGYTF
j_call: TRBJ2-2; v_call: TRBV7-3; cdr3_aa: CASSINRETGELFF
j_call: TRBJ1-5; v_call: TRBV28; cdr3_aa: CASSGGGNQPQHF
j_call: TRBJ2-5; v_call: TRBV5-1; cdr3_aa: CASSQPPGGAGERETQYF
j_call: TRBJ2-5; v_call: TRBV5-1; cdr3_aa: CASSLGESQETQYF
j_call: TRBJ2-5; v_call: TRBV7-9; cdr3_aa: CASSLRQGNQETQYF
j_call: TRBJ1-3; v_call: TRBV25-1; cdr3_aa: CASSEIGGVGNTIYF
j_call: TRBJ1-1; v_call: TRBV28; cdr3_aa: CASSFSPHVFRNTEAFF
j_call: TRBJ2-7; v_call: TRBV6-1; cdr3_aa: CASEGVGVYEQYF
j_call: TRBJ2-2; v_call: TRBV5-4; cdr3_aa: CASSSLLNRGGTGELFF
j_call: -; v_call: TRBV4-2; cdr3_aa: CASSQENMRAGGLEQYF
j_call: TRBJ2-2; v_call: TRBV7-9; cdr3_aa: CASSQGPTGSGELFF
j_call: TRBJ2-2; v_call: TRBV7-2; cdr3_aa: CASSLALSTGELFF
j_call: TRBJ1-5; v_call: TRBV7-2; cdr3_aa: CASSLEAGGESFSNQPQHF
j_call: TRBJ2-1; v_call: TRBV5-6; cdr3_aa: CASSLGPGQGFGHEQFF
j_call: TRBJ2-5; v_call: TRBV5-4; cdr3_aa: CASSFRAGGMNQETQYF
j_call: TRBJ1-4; v_call: TRBV4-3; cdr3_aa: CASSQDPGAANEKLFF
j_call: TRBJ1-1; v_call: TRBV28; cdr3_aa: CASSLYNLGQGIEAFF
j_call: TRBJ2-7; v_call: TRBV5-5; cdr3_aa: CASSPAGIRGGEQYF
j_call: TRBJ2-5; v_call: TRBV11-1; cdr3_aa: CASSSEGASGGTQYF
j_call: TRBJ1-3; v_call: TRBV10-1; cdr3_aa: CASSGGTGTQDTIYF
j_call: TRBJ2-3; v_call: TRBV7-9; cdr3_aa: CASSFEGAGTDTQYF
j_call: TRBJ1-6; v_call: TRBV5-1; cdr3_aa: CASSGGISYNSPLHF
j_call: TRBJ2-1; v_call: TRBV4-1; cdr3_aa: CASTEGGAGAYNEQFF
j_call: TRBJ1-1; v_call: TRBV6-5; cdr3_aa: CASRIRHLNTEAFF
j_call: TRBJ1-2; v_call: TRBV7-9; cdr3_aa: CASSQGAGRGYTF
j_call: TRBJ2-6; v_call: TRBV9; cdr3_aa: CASSVLPRTSGANVLTF